Listed below are T cell receptor beta chains from one sample, sequenced in a study of blood T cell repertoires in COVID-19. The method was immunoSEQ multiplex PCR; TCRdb's version includes in-frame clones alone and lacks a portion of them. The repertoire includes a few hundred thousand clones, roughly 86% of them detected once, and around 12% sits in the top ten. The sequenced sample consisted of peripheral blood. Receptors originate from a man older than 75 with acute or convalescent COVID-19. Each CDR3 is given with its conserved first and last residue. A D gene is named only where the DNA matches it firmly. A clone size is listed for some rows: how often the clone was seen (once, few, many), or a class if it is expanded.

d_call,v_call,j_call,clone_size,cdr3_aa,cdr3_nt
.,TRBV5-8,TRBJ1-5,.,CASSLDSYSNQPQHF,TGTGCCAGCAGCCTGGACAGTTATAGCAATCAGCCCCAGCATTTT
.,TRBV5-1,TRBJ1-5,.,CASSLRVNQPQHF,TGCGCCAGCAGCCTGCGAGTTAATCAGCCCCAGCATTTT
TRBD2,TRBV7-8,TRBJ2-3,.,CASSPREGSTDTQYF,TGTGCCAGCAGCCCCCGGGAGGGAAGCACAGATACGCAGTATTTT
.,TRBV19,TRBJ1-2,once,CASSITNGQIDGYTF,TGTGCCAGTAGTATTACGAATGGGCAAATCGATGGCTACACCTTC
TRBD1,TRBV29-1,TRBJ2-5,.,CSVEDRRKQGAQETQYF,TGCAGCGTTGAAGATCGTAGGAAACAGGGGGCCCAAGAGACCCAGTACTTC
TRBD1,TRBV28,TRBJ1-2,.,CASRPQGGVDGYTF,TGTGCCAGCAGGCCCCAGGGGGGTGTAGATGGCTACACCTTC
TRBD1,TRBV28,TRBJ1-6,.,CASGLPGQGKSTSPLHF,TGTGCCAGCGGACTACCCGGACAGGGCAAGTCTACTTCACCCCTCCACTTT
.,TRBV5-1,TRBJ2-6,.,CASSPGVSGANVLTF,TGCGCCAGCAGCCCCGGGGTCTCTGGGGCCAACGTCCTGACTTTC
TRBD1,TRBV28,TRBJ1-2,.,CASSLGQGNYGYTF,TGTGCCAGCAGTCTAGGACAGGGAAACTATGGCTACACCTTC
.,TRBV28,TRBJ1-3,once,CASSPRRPGNTIYF,TGTGCCAGCAGTCCAAGGAGACCTGGAAACACCATATATTTT
.,TRBV6-5,TRBJ1-1,.,CASREREFAEAFF,TGTGCCAGCAGGGAGCGGGAATTTGCTGAAGCTTTCTTT
.,TRBV3-1/TRBV3-2,TRBJ1-1,few,CASSPRPSFSAFF,TGTGCCAGCAGCCCGAGGCCCTCCTTCTCCGCTTTCTTT
TRBD1,TRBV4-2,TRBJ2-7,.,CASRAGQGAYEQYF,TGTGCCAGCAGGGCGGGACAGGGCGCCTACGAGCAGTACTTC
TRBD2,TRBV24-1,TRBJ2-5,.,CATSESGLVLETQYF,TGCGCCACCAGTGAGTCCGGACTAGTTCTTGAGACCCAGTACTTC
TRBD1,TRBV7-2,TRBJ2-1,few,CASSLGGQDWTEQFF,TGTGCCAGCAGCTTAGGGGGACAGGACTGGACTGAGCAGTTCTTC
.,TRBV7-9,TRBJ1-2,once,CASSGGVNGYTF,TGTGCCAGCAGCGGGGGGGTTAATGGCTACACCTTC
TRBD1,TRBV19,TRBJ1-2,few,CASSILRGRITYGYTF,TGTGCCAGTAGTATTCTGAGGGGGCGTATTACCTATGGCTACACCTTC
TRBD1,TRBV3-1/TRBV3-2,TRBJ1-5,.,CASSPATGGNQPQHF,TGTGCCAGCAGCCCTGCCACAGGGGGCAATCAGCCCCAGCATTTT
.,TRBV3-1/TRBV3-2,TRBJ2-3,.,CASSLQGKPFTDTQYF,TGTGCCAGCAGCCTACAGGGAAAGCCCTTCACAGATACGCAGTATTTT
.,TRBV7-2,TRBJ1-5,.,CASSYRGNQPQHF,TGTGCCAGCAGTTACAGGGGCAATCAGCCCCAGCATTTT
.,TRBV10-3,TRBJ2-1,.,CAGGTSGSNEQFF,TGTGCCGGCGGGACTTCCGGGAGCAATGAGCAGTTCTTC
.,TRBV5-6,TRBJ1-1,.,CASSHRRGLNTEAFF,TGTGCCAGCAGCCACAGACGGGGATTGAACACTGAAGCTTTCTTT
TRBD1,TRBV5-1,TRBJ2-7,.,CASRSGTGGFYEQYF,TGCGCCAGCAGGTCCGGGACAGGGGGATTCTACGAGCAGTACTTC
.,TRBV5-4,TRBJ2-2,.,CASFPPPGETGELFF,TGTGCCAGCTTTCCCCCCCCCGGGGAAACCGGGGAGCTGTTTTTT
.,TRBV4-1,TRBJ2-5,once,CASSQAKAQYF,TGCGCCAGCAGCCAGGCCAAAGCCCAGTACTTC
.,TRBV15,TRBJ1-4,.,CATRSRDFGEKLFF,TGTGCCACCAGGAGCCGGGACTTCGGTGAAAAACTGTTTTTT
.,TRBV18,TRBJ1-6,.,CASSPTSNSYNSPLHF,TGTGCCAGCTCGCCGACAAGTAACTCCTATAATTCACCCCTCCACTTT
TRBD2,TRBV2,TRBJ2-7,.,CASTSLLASGRQEQYF,TGTGCCAGTACCTCGCTGTTGGCTAGCGGTAGACAGGAGCAGTACTTC
.,TRBV5-1,TRBJ1-1,.,CASSFGAANTEAFF,TGCGCCAGCAGCTTTGGGGCTGCGAACACTGAAGCTTTCTTT
.,TRBV7-2,TRBJ1-1,medium-sized,CASSVDRLNTEAFF,TGTGCCAGCAGCGTGGACAGATTGAACACTGAAGCTTTCTTT
.,TRBV7-9,TRBJ1-1,once,CASSLATVRNTEAFF,TGTGCCAGCAGCTTAGCGACAGTCCGGAACACTGAAGCTTTCTTT
TRBD1,TRBV9,TRBJ2-7,.,CASSAGAGTGSFEQYF,TGTGCCAGCAGCGCCGGGGCGGGGACAGGTAGTTTCGAGCAGTACTTC
.,TRBV12-5,TRBJ1-6,.,CASGGRSSYNSPLHF,TGTGCTAGTGGGGGTAGGAGCTCCTATAATTCACCCCTCCACTTT
.,TRBV19,TRBJ1-5,.,CASSLHEEGNQPQHF,TGTGCCAGTAGTCTACATGAGGAAGGCAATCAGCCCCAGCATTTT
.,TRBV5-4,TRBJ2-1,.,CASSLEVGRDNEQFF,TGTGCCAGCAGCTTGGAAGTGGGCAGGGACAATGAGCAGTTCTTC
.,TRBV6-5,TRBJ1-4,.,CASSYSRNSGNEKLFF,TGTGCCAGCAGTTACTCGAGGAATTCCGGGAATGAAAAACTGTTTTTT
TRBD2,TRBV19,TRBJ2-2,.,CASSIERRLAGASGDTGELFF,TGTGCCAGTAGTATAGAACGGCGGCTAGCGGGGGCCTCGGGGGACACCGGGGAGCTGTTTTTT
.,TRBV2,TRBJ1-4,.,CASSDFNEKLFF,TGTGCCAGCAGTGACTTTAATGAAAAACTGTTTTTT
.,TRBV6-5,TRBJ2-3,.,CASSFLGASTDTQYF,TGTGCCAGCAGTTTTTTGGGGGCGAGCACAGATACGCAGTATTTT
.,TRBV5-6,TRBJ1-2,.,CASSREWAYTF,TGTGCCAGCAGCCGCGAATGGGCCTACACCTTC
TRBD2,TRBV5-1,TRBJ2-7,few,CASSLASGGGSYEQYF,TGCGCCAGCAGCTTGGCCTCTGGCGGGGGGTCCTACGAGCAGTACTTC
.,TRBV25-1,TRBJ2-7,.,CASSVAGNPYEQYF,TGTGCCAGCAGTGTCGCAGGTAATCCCTACGAGCAGTACTTC
TRBD1,TRBV6-5,TRBJ1-2,.,CASSLTGGAHYGYTF,TGTGCCAGCAGCCTGACAGGGGGCGCCCACTATGGCTACACCTTC
.,TRBV2,TRBJ1-4,.,CASSQGRGEKLFF,TGTGCCAGCAGCCAGGGGCGCGGGGAAAAACTGTTTTTT
.,TRBV18,TRBJ2-1,.,CASSPSLPQENEQFF,TGTGCCAGCTCACCCTCGCTCCCCCAAGAGAATGAGCAGTTCTTC
.,TRBV12-3/TRBV12-4,TRBJ1-4,.,CASGVSGEKLFF,TGTGCCTCGGGAGTATCGGGGGAAAAACTGTTTTTT
TRBD1,TRBV9,TRBJ2-7,once,CASSAGGDEQYF,TGTGCCAGCAGCGCAGGGGGCGACGAGCAGTACTTC
.,TRBV7-2,TRBJ1-4,.,CASSPGVITSEKLFF,TGTGCCAGCAGCCCCGGGGTCATCACGTCTGAAAAACTGTTTTTT
.,TRBV7-2,TRBJ1-6,once,CASSLEGGVGSPLHF,TGTGCCAGCAGCTTAGAAGGGGGGGTAGGTTCACCCCTCCACTTT
.,TRBV12-3/TRBV12-4,TRBJ2-3,.,CASSFSRVNTQYF,TGTGCCAGCAGTTTCAGCAGGGTAAATACGCAGTATTTT
TRBD1,TRBV18,TRBJ2-7,.,CASSPPVGQGPYEQYF,TGTGCCAGCTCACCACCGGTGGGACAGGGACCCTACGAGCAGTACTTC
.,TRBV28,TRBJ1-6,.,CASSFEVTPLHF,TGTGCCAGCAGTTTCGAGGTTACACCCCTCCACTTT
TRBD2,TRBV28,TRBJ2-1,.,CASSLSVLAGGNEQFF,TGTGCCAGCAGTTTGTCTGTGCTAGCGGGGGGGAATGAGCAGTTCTTC
.,TRBV5-1,TRBJ2-3,.,CASSFSPSASLPDTQYF,TGCGCCAGCAGCTTTTCACCTAGCGCATCCCTTCCAGATACGCAGTATTTT
TRBD1,TRBV7-2,TRBJ1-6,few,CASSFHSLYRGDSPLHF,TGTGCCAGCAGCTTCCATAGCCTTTACAGGGGCGATTCACCCCTCCACTTT
TRBD1,TRBV6-2/TRBV6-3,TRBJ2-2,.,CASSIVGTGASGELFF,TGTGCCAGCAGCATCGTTGGGACAGGGGCTTCGGGGGAGCTGTTTTTT
.,TRBV27,TRBJ1-2,few,CASSPSTGVPAGYTF,TGTGCCAGCAGTCCTTCGACAGGAGTACCCGCGGGCTACACCTTC
TRBD1,TRBV5-4,TRBJ1-5,few,CASSVGTGDIIQPQHF,TGTGCCAGCAGCGTGGGGACAGGGGATATCATCCAGCCCCAGCATTTT